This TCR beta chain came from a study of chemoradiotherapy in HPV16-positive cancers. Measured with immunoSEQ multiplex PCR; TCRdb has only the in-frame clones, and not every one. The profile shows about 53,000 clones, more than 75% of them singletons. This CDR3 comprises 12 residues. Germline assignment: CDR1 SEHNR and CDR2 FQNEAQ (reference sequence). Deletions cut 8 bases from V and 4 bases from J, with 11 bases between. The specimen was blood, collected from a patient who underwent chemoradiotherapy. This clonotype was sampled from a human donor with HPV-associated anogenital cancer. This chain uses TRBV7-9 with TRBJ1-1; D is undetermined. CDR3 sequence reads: CASGKLITEAFF. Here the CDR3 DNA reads TGTGCCAGCGGGAAGCTGATCACTGAAGCTTTCTTT.